What follows are 12 T cell receptor beta chains derived from one specimen sequenced in a study of OX40 agonist ivuxolimab in advanced cancers. Clones were read by immunoSEQ multiplex PCR, and TCRdb kept only the in-frame ones, dropping some. The data contain some 52,000 clones, less than 90% of them singletons. The specimen comprised CD4+ or CD8+ T cells sorted from blood, sampled in a trial of the OX40 agonist ivuxolimab. These receptor sequences come from an adult with an advanced solid tumor such as melanoma, head and neck, liver or kidney cancer.

This chain uses TRBV2 with TRBJ2-6; 9 bases are a match to TRBD1. The CDR3 has 17 residues. The V gene end was trimmed by 7 bases and the J gene end by 0 bases; junction bases not matched to a gene: 7. Germline loops: CDR1 SNHLY, CDR2 FYNNEI. The CDR3 DNA reads as TGTGCCAGCAAGACCGGGACAGGGAGCTCTGGGGCCAACGTCCTGACTTTC. Protein: CASKTGTGSSGANVLTF.

The chain uses TRBV21-1 and TRBJ1-5. TRBV21-1 is noted as a pseudogene. CDR3 length equals 13 residues. The CDR3 here is CASPTGEGQPQHF. The CDR3 nucleotides read TGTGCCAGCCCTACAGGGGAGGGTCAGCCCCAGCATTTT.

The V and J genes are TRBV29-1 and TRBJ2-3, with 8 nucleotides matching TRBD1. J lost 4 bases, V lost 7 bases, and 7 bases had no gene match. In germline, CDR1 is SQVTM, CDR2 ANQGSEA. The CDR3 runs 13 residues. The CDR3 nucleotides are TGCAGCGCCGGACAGGGTAGGGCAGATACGCAGTATTTT. The encoded protein is CSAGQGRADTQYF.

The chain is built from TRBV10-3 and TRBJ1-4; D not resolved. The CDR3 contains 12 residues. V was shortened by 0 bases and J by 6 bases, with 2 bases between the two germline ends. Germline CDR1 reads ENHRY; CDR2 reads SYGVKD. In nucleotides, the CDR3 is TGTGCCATCAGTGAGTCTTATGAAAAACTGTTTTTT. This encodes CAISESYEKLFF.

There are a few counts of this clone. The gene calls are TRBV12-5 and TRBJ1-6, with a possible D match to TRBD1 (6 bases). V shed 0 bases and J shed 9 bases, with 15 bases lying between them. From germline, CDR1 is LGHNT and CDR2 FRNRAP. The CDR3 covers 16 residues. In DNA, the CDR3 is TGTGCTAGTGGTTTGGTTGGGTCGGGACAAACTTCACCCCTCCACTTT. It encodes CASGLVGSGQTSPLHF.

The chain uses TRBV11-3 and TRBJ2-2; the D call may be TRBD1 or TRBD2 (5 bases each). The CDR3 extends over 16 amino acids. Germline CDR1 and CDR2: SGHNT and YENEEA. The V gene lost 2 bases and the J gene lost 6 bases, with 16 bases spanning the gap. The CDR3 loop is CASSLQGWGESGELFF. CDR3 in DNA: TGTGCCAGCAGCTTACAGGGTTGGGGAGAGTCCGGGGAGCTGTTTTTT.

The gene calls are TRBV27 and TRBJ2-2, with D tentatively TRBD1 (5 bases). CDR1 and CDR2 from the germline V gene are MNHEY and SMNVEV (reference sequence). V shed 7 bases and J shed 5 bases, with 14 bases lying between them. The CDR3 consists of 14 residues. The CDR3 sequence is CASTAAAGTGELFF. CDR3 nucleotide sequence: TGTGCCAGCACCGCGGCAGCAGGGACCGGGGAGCTGTTTTTT.

This clone appeared a single time. The sample has other DNA sequences that encode this CDR3 too. The V gene is TRBV29-1, the J gene TRBJ2-7; the match to TRBD1 covers 11 bases. Germline V gene lookup returns CDR1 SQVTM and CDR2 ANQGSEA. This CDR3 region has 13 residues. The CDR3 nucleotides are TGCAGTGCCCGGACAGGGGGCGAAGACGAGCAGTACTTC. Translating gives CSARTGGEDEQYF.

The CDR3 protein is CASSFSGTGVLGANVLTF. The CDR3 DNA reads TGTGCCAGCAGCTTCAGCGGGACAGGAGTATTGGGGGCCAACGTCCTGACTTTC. J is TRBJ2-6 and V is TRBV7-6, with a weak D call TRBD1 (8 bases). The germline V gene has CDR1 SGHVS and CDR2 FNYEAQ. This CDR3 contains 18 residues. The V end lost 3 bases, the J end lost 4 bases, and 19 bases lay between the germline ends. The full variable domain, with the rest looked up from reference TRBV7-6 and TRBJ2-6, is GAGVSQSPRYKVTKRGQDVALRCDPISGHVSLYWYRQALGQGPEFLTYFNYEAQQDKSGLPNDRFSAERPEGSISTLTIQRTEQRDSAMYRCASSFSGTGVLGANVLTFGAGSRLTVL.

V and J are TRBV11-2 and TRBJ1-6, with D possibly TRBD1 on 6 matching bases. The CDR3 runs to 15 residues. The germline V gene has CDR1 SGHAT and CDR2 FQNNGV. V was cut by 0 bases and J by 9 bases, with 12 bases left in between. The CDR3 region has the DNA TGTGCCAGCAGCTTAGATAGACAGGAGAGTTCACCCCTCCACTTT. Its protein is CASSLDRQESSPLHF.

This clone was recorded once. This chain connects TRBV19 to TRBJ1-4; D gene unclear. V was pared by 7 bases and J by 5 bases, with 17 bases between. Per the germline V gene, CDR1 is LNHDA and CDR2 is SQIVND (reference sequence). The CDR3 is made up of 15 amino acids. CDR3 bases: TGTGCCAGTACATCTGCGAAGGGATCCAATGAAAAACTGTTTTTT. Amino acids: CASTSAKGSNEKLFF.

This clone is a singleton in its sample. The chain carries TRBV29-1 and TRBJ1-1; D gene ambiguous. Germline V gives CDR1 SQVTM, CDR2 ANQGSEA. V dropped 7 bases and J dropped 6 bases, with 12 bases sitting between them. The length of the CDR3 is 11 residues. CDR3 loop: CSGLDASEAFF. CDR3 DNA: TGCAGCGGGTTGGACGCCTCTGAAGCTTTCTTT.